The present TCR beta chain was sequenced within a study of cytotoxic CD8 clonotypes in ibrutinib-treated CLL. Profiled with immunoSEQ multiplex PCR; TCRdb holds only in-frame clones, not every one. Here the sample spans approximately 60,000 clones, roughly 54% being singletons. Frozen PBMC stocks contributed 2 to 2.5 micrograms of genomic DNA to the TCR beta libraries. There are many counts of this clone. Its matching antigen is unknown. The CDR3 is made up of 15 amino acids. V lost 1 base and J lost 2, with 12 bases in between. Germline V gene sequence: CDR1 SEHNR, CDR2 FQNEAQ (reference sequence). Whole-study results and caveats: Ibrutinib response saw clonality rise, and progression saw it return toward baseline. Baseline clonality exceeded age-matched healthy donors and tracked circulating CD8+ T-cell counts. There were few public clonotypes, and on treatment they contracted or stayed stable.

Sequenced here: PBMCs, sampled at disease progression, from a patient treated with ibrutinib. The gene calls are TRBV7-9 and TRBJ2-7; D remains unclear. This receptor was identified in a human donor with chronic lymphocytic leukemia. The CDR3 DNA sequence: TGTGCCAGCAGCTTAGGGGCGGCCCCTACCTACGAGCAGTACTTC. Its protein product is CASSLGAAPTYEQYF.